The following is a TCR beta chain sequence with its context. This sample is drawn from a study of blood T cell repertoires in COVID-19. Looked up from germline, CDR1 is SQVTM and CDR2 is ANQGSEA. The CDR3 consists of 15 residues. The V segment lost 6 bases and the J segment 5 bases; nucleotides outside the gene matches: 11. Original data processing: Reference gene primer amplification gave estimated nucleated cell counts. Libraries were prepared by immunoSEQ multiplex PCR; TCRdb keeps only in-frame clonotypes and omits some of them. The DNA was the basis for D and trimming; V, J and clone size are from that table. The data contain 260,000 or so clones, over 75% of them singletons.

The origin of this receptor is a man between 18 and 29 years old with active or convalescent COVID-19. The chain combines TRBV29-1 with TRBJ2-5; 11 bases line up with TRBD2. Sequenced material: peripheral blood. In DNA, the CDR3 is TGCAGCGTCCCGGCGGCTAGCGGGGGGCTGGAGACCCAGTACTTC. Protein sequence: CSVPAASGGLETQYF.